This T cell receptor (beta chain) derives from a study of vaccination and CD4 T cells after COVID-19. Looking at the study overall: Subjects got two shots of BNT162b2 or mRNA-1273 vaccine. Each post-COVID sample was drawn after diagnosis, and the median interval was roughly 97 days (range 35 to 161). General study findings and limits: The median proportion of reactive clones detected only post-vaccination in convalescent patients was approximately 90%.

Each CDR3 protein is one row after TCRdb ran MiXCR on the PCR reads. The data contain just under 30,000 distinct CDR3 sequences, more than 40% of them seen just once; the ten biggest clones take up about 5.6%. Sample time point: late sampling 161 to 241 days after vaccination in a few convalescent patients. This clonotype qualifies as medium-sized. The antigen is unknown. The V end lost 3 bases, the J end lost 7 bases, and 7 bases lay between the germline ends. Germline V gene data show CDR1 as SEHNR and CDR2 as FQNEAQ (reference sequence). The CDR3 spans 12 residues. This TCR was recovered from a human donor who had recovered from COVID-19. The specimen was CD4+ T cells from blood, collected about 7 months after SARS-CoV-2 vaccination. The rearrangement links TRBV7-9 to TRBJ2-1; no clear D gene. The CDR3 nucleotides read TGTGCCAGCAGCTTCCCGAGAAATGAGCAGTTCTTC. This encodes CASSFPRNEQFF.